This T cell receptor (beta chain) was recovered during a study of cytomegalovirus exposure and HLA in healthy donors. Study overall: Earlier results showed roughly 110 million unique TCR beta sequences derived from 150 million to 200 million T cells. Overall study results and limits: A later analysis revealed that TCR association rates differed between HLA loci, peaking at DRB1 and bottoming out at HLA-C. The authors later found HLA-associated TCR beta chains more clonally expanded than equally common others.

Germline CDR1 reads MNHNY; CDR2 reads SVGAGI (reference sequence). V lost 0 bases and J lost 6, with 15 bases in between. The CDR3 is 15 amino acids. Only a few counts were recorded for this clone. The antigen is unknown. 13 Jbeta primers and 60 Vbeta primers were used for the PCR. Generated by immunoSEQ multiplex PCR, the TCRdb table keeps only in-frame clones and is missing some. The sample holds about 190,000 clones, around 82% seen once. The chain has TRBV6-6 and TRBJ2-7; D call uncertain. Sequencing input: PBMCs. This clonotype was sampled from a boy aged 5-17 years in good health and CMV-seronegative. The CDR3 sequence is CASSYSRSHSGEQYF. The CDR3 DNA sequence: TGTGCCAGCAGTTACTCGAGGTCCCATTCCGGCGAGCAGTACTTC.